This T cell receptor beta chain was sequenced for a study of radiation and T cells in renal cell carcinoma. At the level of the study: Nephrectomy followed 15 Gy stereotactic body radiation by 4 weeks.

Whole-study findings and limits: In blood, top tumor clones expanded by 2 weeks, shrinking by 4. Without pretreatment biopsies, baseline tumor clonotype presence was undetermined.

Described time point: baseline pretreatment blood. Indicated treatment: 15 Gy SBRT to primary tumor, nephrectomy 4 weeks later. Clones were read by immunoSEQ multiplex PCR, and TCRdb kept only the in-frame ones, dropping some. This sample carries around 140,000 clones, around 89% of them seen once, and the ten largest clones take approximately 4%. As regards this clone: Its antigen is unidentified.

This CDR3 is 15 amino acids long. Trimming left V 5 bases short and J 0 bases short, with 10 bases between. CDR1 SGHDN and CDR2 FVKESK come from the germline V gene. Material: blood, obtained from a patient whose treatment included radiotherapy and nephrectomy. The chain has TRBV14 and TRBJ2-2, with a possible D match to TRBD1 (5 bases). This clonotype was sampled from an older woman with renal cell carcinoma. Here the CDR3 reads CASSDRKANTGELFF. In nucleotides, the CDR3 is TGTGCCAGCAGCGACAGAAAGGCGAACACCGGGGAGCTGTTTTTT.